This TCR beta chain was recorded in a study of cytomegalovirus exposure and HLA in healthy donors. In regard to this clone: Its specificity is unknown.

The PCR employed 60 Vbeta primers together with 13 Jbeta primers. Libraries were prepared by immunoSEQ multiplex PCR; TCRdb keeps only in-frame clonotypes and omits some of them. The repertoire has roughly 80,000 clones, 60% to 70% of them found once; the top ten carry less than 7.5%. The V gene lost 4 bases and the J gene lost 1 base, with 10 bases spanning the gap. Germline-derived CDR1 and CDR2 are LNHDA and SQIVND (reference sequence). The CDR3 is 14 residues long. Study-wide results and limits: The CMV antigen specificity of a few CMV-associated chains was confirmed through in vitro analysis.

This chain connects TRBV19 to TRBJ1-1; D is unresolved. The receptor comes from a man aged 25-40 years in good health and CMV-seropositive. Sequenced material: PBMCs. In nucleotides, the CDR3 is TGTGCCAGTAGTACATACCGACAGAACACTGAAGCTTTCTTT. Its protein is CASSTYRQNTEAFF.